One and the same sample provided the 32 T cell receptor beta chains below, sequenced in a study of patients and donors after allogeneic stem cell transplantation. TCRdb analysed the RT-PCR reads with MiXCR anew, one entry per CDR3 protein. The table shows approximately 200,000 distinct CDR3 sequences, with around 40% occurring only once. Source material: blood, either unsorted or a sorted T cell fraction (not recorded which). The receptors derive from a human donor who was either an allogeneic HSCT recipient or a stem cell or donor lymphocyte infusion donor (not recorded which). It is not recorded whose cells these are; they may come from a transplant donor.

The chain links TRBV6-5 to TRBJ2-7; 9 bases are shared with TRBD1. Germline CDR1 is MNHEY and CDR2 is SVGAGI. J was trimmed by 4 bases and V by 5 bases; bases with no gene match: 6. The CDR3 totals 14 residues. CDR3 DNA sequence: TGTGCCAGCAGTCGACAGGGGGAGACTTACGAGCAGTACTTC. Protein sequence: CASSRQGETYEQYF.

The CDR3 region is CSANPNRVDSPLHF. CDR3 sequence (DNA): TGCAGTGCTAATCCAAACAGGGTGGATTCACCCCTCCACTTT. V gene TRBV20-1 combines with J gene TRBJ1-6, with D tentatively TRBD1 (6 bases). The CDR3 contains 14 residues. V was pared by 4 bases and J by 8 bases, with 15 bases between. Germline CDR1 and CDR2: DFQATT and SNEGSKA (reference sequence).

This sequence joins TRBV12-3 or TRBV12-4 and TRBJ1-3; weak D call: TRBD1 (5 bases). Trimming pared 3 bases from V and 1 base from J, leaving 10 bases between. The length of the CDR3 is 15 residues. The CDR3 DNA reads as TGTGCCAGCAGTTTGATTCAGGGTTCTGGAAACACCATATATTTT. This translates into CASSLIQGSGNTIYF.

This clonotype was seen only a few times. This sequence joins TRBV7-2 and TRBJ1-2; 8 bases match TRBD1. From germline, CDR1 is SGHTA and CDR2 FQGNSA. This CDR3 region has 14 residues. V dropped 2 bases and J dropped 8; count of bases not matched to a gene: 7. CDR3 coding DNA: TGTGCCAGCAGCTTATACCAGGGGGCGCGAGGCTACACCTTC. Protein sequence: CASSLYQGARGYTF.

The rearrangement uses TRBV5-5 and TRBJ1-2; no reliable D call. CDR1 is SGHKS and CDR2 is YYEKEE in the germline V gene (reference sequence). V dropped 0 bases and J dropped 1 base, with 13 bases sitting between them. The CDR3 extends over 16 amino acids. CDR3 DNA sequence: TGTGCCAGCAGCTTGGACAAGTTTCCTCTTAACTATGGCTACACCTTC. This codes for CASSLDKFPLNYGYTF.

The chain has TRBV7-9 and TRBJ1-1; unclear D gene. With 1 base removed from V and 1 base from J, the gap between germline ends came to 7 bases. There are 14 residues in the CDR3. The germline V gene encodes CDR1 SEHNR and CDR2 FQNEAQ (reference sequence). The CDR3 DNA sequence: TGTGCCAGCAGCTTAGGTCGGTGGAACACTGAAGCTTTCTTT. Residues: CASSLGRWNTEAFF.

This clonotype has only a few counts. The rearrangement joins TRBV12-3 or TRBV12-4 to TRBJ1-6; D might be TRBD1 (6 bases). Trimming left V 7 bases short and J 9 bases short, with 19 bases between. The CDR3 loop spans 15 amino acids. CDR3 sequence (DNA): TGTGCCAGCACCTTGGACAGAAGGGTTCCTTCACCCCTCCACTTT. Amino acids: CASTLDRRVPSPLHF.

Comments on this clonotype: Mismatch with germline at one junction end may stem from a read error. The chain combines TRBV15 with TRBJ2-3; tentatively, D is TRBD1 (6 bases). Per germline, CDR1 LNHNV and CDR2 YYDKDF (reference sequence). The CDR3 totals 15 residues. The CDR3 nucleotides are TGTGCCACCGGCAGAGTAGGACAGTTCACAGATACGCAGTATTTT. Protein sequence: CATGRVGQFTDTQYF.

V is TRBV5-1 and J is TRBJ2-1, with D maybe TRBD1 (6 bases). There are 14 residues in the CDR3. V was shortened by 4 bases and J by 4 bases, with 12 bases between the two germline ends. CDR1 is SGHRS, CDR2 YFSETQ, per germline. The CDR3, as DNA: TGCGCCAGCAGCCCACGGACAGATTACAATGAGCAGTTCTTC. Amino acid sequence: CASSPRTDYNEQFF.

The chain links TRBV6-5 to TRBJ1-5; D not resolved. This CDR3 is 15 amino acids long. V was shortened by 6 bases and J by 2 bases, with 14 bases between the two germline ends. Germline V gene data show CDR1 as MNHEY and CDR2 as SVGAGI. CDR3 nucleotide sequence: TGTGCCAGCAGCAGCCGGGCCACCGGCAATCAGCCCCAGCATTTT. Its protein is CASSSRATGNQPQHF.

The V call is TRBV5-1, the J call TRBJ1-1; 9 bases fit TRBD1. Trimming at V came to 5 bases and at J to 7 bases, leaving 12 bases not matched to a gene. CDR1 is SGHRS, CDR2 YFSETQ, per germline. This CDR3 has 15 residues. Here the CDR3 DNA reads TGCGCCAGCAGTTTGAGGAGGGACAGGGCCCATGAAGCTTTCTTT. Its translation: CASSLRRDRAHEAFF.

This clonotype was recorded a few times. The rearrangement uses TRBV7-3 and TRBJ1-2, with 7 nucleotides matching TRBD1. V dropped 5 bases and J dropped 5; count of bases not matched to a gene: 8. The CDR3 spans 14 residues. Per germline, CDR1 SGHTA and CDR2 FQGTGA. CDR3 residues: CASSGGGDSYGYTF. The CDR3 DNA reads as TGTGCCAGCAGCGGAGGCGGGGACAGTTATGGCTACACCTTC.

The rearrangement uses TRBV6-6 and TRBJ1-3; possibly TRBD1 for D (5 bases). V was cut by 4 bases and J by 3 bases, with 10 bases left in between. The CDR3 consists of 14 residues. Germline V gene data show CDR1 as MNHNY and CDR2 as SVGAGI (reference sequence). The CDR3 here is CASSSGGRGNTIYF. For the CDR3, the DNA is TGTGCCAGCAGTTCCGGGGGACGTGGAAACACCATATATTTT.

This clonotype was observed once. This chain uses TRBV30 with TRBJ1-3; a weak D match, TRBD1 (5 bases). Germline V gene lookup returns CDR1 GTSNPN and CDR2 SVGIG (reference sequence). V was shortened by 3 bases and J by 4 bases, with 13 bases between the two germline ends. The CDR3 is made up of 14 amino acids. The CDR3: CAWSVSGGGNTIYF. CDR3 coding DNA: TGTGCCTGGAGCGTGTCGGGGGGAGGAAACACCATATATTTT.

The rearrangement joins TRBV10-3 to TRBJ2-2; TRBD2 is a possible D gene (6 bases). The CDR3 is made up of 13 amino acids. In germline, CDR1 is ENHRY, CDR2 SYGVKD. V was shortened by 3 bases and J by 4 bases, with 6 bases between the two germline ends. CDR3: CAISDGGTGELFF. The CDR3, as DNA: TGTGCCATCAGTGACGGGGGCACCGGGGAGCTGTTTTTT.

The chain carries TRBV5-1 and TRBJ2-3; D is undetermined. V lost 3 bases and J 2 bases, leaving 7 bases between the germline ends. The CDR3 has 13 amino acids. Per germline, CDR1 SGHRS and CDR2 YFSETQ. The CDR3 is CASSSLITDTQYF. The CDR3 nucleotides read TGCGCCAGCAGCTCCCTAATCACAGATACGCAGTATTTT.

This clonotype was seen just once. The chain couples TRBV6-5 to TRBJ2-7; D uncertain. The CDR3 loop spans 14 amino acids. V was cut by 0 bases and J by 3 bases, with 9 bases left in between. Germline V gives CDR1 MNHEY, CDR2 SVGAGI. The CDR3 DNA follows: TGTGCCAGCAGTTACTCGGCAGGAGTCTACGAGCAGTACTTC. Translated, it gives CASSYSAGVYEQYF.

The CDR3 sequence is CASSLEAANQETQYF. CDR3 nucleotide sequence: TGTGCCAGCAGTTTAGAGGCAGCTAACCAAGAGACCCAGTACTTC. This chain connects TRBV12-3 or TRBV12-4 to TRBJ2-5; unclear D gene. CDR3 length equals 15 residues. V was clipped by 1 base and J by 0 bases, with 9 bases between them.

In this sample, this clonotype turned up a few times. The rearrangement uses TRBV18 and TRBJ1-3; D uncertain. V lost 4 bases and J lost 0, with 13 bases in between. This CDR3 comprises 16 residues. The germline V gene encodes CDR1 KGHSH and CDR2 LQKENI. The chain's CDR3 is CASSRPPVSSGNTIYF. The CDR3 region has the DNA TGTGCCAGCTCACGCCCCCCGGTGAGCTCTGGAAACACCATATATTTT.

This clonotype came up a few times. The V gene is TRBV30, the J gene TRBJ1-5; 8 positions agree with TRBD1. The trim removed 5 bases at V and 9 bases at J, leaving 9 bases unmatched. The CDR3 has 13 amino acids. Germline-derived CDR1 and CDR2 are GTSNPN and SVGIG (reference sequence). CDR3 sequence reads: CAWGGQGLGPQHF. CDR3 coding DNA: TGTGCCTGGGGAGGACAGGGACTTGGGCCCCAGCATTTT.

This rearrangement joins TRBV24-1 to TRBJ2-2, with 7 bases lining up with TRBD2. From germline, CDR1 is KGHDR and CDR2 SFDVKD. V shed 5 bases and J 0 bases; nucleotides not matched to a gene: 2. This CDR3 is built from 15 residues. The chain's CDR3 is CATSGLAANTGELFF. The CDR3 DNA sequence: TGTGCCACCAGTGGTCTAGCGGCGAACACCGGGGAGCTGTTTTTT.

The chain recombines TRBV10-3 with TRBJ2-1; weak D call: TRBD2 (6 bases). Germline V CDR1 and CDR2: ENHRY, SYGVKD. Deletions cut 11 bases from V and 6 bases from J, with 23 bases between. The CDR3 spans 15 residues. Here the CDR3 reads CASSGRDSATNEQFF. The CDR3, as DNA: TGTGCCTCAAGTGGACGGGACTCAGCTACCAATGAGCAGTTCTTC.

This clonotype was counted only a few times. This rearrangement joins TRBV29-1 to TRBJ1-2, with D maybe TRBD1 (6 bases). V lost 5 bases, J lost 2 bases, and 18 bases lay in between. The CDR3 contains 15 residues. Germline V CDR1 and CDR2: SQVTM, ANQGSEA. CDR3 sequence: CSVLRGQDWNYGYTF. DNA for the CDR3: TGCAGCGTTCTCCGGGGGCAGGATTGGAACTATGGCTACACCTTC.

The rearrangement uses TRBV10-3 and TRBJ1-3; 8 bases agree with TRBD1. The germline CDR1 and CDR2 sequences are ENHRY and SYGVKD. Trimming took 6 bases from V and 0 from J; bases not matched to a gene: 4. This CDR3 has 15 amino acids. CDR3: CAIRADRVSGNTIYF. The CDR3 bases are TGTGCCATCAGAGCGGACAGGGTCTCTGGAAACACCATATATTTT.

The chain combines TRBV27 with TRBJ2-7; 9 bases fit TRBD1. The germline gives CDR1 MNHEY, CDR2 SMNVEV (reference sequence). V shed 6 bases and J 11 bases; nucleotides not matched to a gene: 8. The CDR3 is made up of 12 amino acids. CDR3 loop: CASSGWGQGKYF. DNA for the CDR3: TGTGCCAGCAGCGGTTGGGGACAGGGAAAGTACTTC.

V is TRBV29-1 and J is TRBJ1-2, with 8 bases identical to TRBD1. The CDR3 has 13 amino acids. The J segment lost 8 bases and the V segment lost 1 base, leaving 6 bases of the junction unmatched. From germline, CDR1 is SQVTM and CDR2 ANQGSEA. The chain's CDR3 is CSVEAGSGGGYTF. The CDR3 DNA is TGCAGCGTTGAAGCAGGGTCAGGGGGCGGCTACACCTTC.

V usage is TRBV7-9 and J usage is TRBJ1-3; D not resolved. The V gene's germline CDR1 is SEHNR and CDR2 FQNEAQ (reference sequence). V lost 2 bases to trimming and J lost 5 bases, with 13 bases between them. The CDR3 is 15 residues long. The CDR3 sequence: CASSLKEIPRNTIYF. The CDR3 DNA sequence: TGTGCCAGCAGCTTAAAAGAGATCCCTCGAAACACCATATATTTT.

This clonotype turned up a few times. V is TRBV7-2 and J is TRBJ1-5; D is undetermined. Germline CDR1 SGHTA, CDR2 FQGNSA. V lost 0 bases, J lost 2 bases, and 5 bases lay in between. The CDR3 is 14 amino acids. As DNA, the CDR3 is TGTGCCAGCAGCTTAGCACCCCGCAATCAGCCCCAGCATTTT. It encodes CASSLAPRNQPQHF.

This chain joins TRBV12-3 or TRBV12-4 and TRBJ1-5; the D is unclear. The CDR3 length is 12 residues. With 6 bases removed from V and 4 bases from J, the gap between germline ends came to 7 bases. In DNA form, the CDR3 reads TGTGCCAGCAGCGAGGTTAATCAGCCCCAGCATTTT. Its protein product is CASSEVNQPQHF.

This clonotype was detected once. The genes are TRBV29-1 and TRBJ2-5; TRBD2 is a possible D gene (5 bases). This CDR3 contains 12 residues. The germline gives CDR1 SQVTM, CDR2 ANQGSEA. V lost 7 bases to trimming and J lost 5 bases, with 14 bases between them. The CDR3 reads CSADGGAETQYF. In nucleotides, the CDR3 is TGCAGCGCCGATGGAGGTGCGGAGACCCAGTACTTC.

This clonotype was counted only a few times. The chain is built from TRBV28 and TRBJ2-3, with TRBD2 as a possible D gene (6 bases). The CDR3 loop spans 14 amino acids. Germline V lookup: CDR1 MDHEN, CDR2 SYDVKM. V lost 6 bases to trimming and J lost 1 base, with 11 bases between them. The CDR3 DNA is TGTGCCAGCAGGCCAGGGACTGGCACAGATACGCAGTATTTT. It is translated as CASRPGTGTDTQYF.

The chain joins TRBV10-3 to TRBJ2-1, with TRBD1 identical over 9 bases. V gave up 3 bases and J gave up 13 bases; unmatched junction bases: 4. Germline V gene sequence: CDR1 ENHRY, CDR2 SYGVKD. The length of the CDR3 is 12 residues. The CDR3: CAISERQGGQFF. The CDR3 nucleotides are TGTGCCATCAGTGAAAGACAGGGGGGTCAGTTCTTC.